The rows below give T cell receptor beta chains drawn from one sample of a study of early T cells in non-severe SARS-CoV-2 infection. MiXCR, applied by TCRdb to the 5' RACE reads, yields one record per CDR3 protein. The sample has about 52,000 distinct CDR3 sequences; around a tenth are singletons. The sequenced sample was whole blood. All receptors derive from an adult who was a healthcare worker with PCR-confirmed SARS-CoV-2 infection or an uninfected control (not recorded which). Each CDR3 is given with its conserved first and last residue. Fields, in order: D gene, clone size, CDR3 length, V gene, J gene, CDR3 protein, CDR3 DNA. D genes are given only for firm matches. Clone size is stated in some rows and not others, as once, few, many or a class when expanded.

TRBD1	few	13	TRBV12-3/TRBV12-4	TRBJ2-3	CASSSDRGDTQYF	TGTGCCAGCAGTTCGGACAGGGGGGATACGCAGTATTTT
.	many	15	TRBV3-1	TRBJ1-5	CASSLGQSWNQPQHF	TGTGCCAGCAGCCTTGGACAGAGTTGGAATCAGCCCCAGCATTTT
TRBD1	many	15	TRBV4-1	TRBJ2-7	CASSRTGTGPYEQYF	TGCGCCAGCAGCCGAACCGGGACAGGCCCCTACGAGCAGTACTTC
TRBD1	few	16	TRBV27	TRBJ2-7	CASSPPPGQGTYEQYF	TGTGCCAGCAGTCCGCCGCCGGGACAGGGAACCTACGAGCAGTACTTC
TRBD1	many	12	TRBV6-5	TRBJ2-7	CASRTGFNEQYF	TGTGCCAGCAGGACAGGGTTTAACGAGCAGTACTTC
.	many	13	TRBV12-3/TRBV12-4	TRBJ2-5	CASSLNEGTPAGF	TGTGCCAGCAGTTTAAATGAAGGGACTCCGGCGGGGTTC
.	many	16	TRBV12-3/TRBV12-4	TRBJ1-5	CASSLGRKGLDQPQHF	TGTGCCAGCAGTTTAGGCAGGAAGGGGCTGGATCAGCCCCAGCATTTT
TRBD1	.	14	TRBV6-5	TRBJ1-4	CASSRTGLQEKLFF	TGTGCCAGCAGTAGGACAGGGTTACAGGAAAAACTGTTTTTT
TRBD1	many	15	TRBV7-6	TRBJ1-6	CASSLDRGEDSPLHF	TGTGCCAGCAGCTTGGACAGGGGCGAAGATTCACCCCTCCACTTT
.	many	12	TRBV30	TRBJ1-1	CARITGRAEAFF	TGTGCCCGGATCACTGGAAGGGCTGAAGCTTTCTTT
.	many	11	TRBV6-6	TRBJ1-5	CASSYRGPQHF	TGTGCCAGCAGTTACCGGGGGCCCCAGCATTTT
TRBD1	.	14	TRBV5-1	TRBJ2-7	CASSAGTGSYEQYF	TGCGCCAGCAGCGCCGGGACAGGTTCCTACGAGCAGTACTTC
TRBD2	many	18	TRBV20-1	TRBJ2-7	CSAEGLAGDTPSSYEQYF	TGCAGTGCAGAGGGACTAGCGGGAGACACCCCCAGCTCCTACGAGCAGTACTTC
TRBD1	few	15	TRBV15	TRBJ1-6	CATSRATGVGSPLHF	TGTGCCACCAGCAGAGCTACAGGGGTGGGTTCACCCCTCCACTTT
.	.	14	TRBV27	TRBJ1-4	CASSLGSLSEKLFF	TGTGCCAGCAGTTTAGGTTCCCTATCCGAAAAACTGTTTTTT
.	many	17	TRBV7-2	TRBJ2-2	CASSPEWPSKNTGELFF	TGTGCCAGCAGCCCCGAGTGGCCGTCAAAGAACACCGGGGAGCTGTTTTTT
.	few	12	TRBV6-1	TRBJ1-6	CASRDNNSPLHF	TGTGCCAGCAGGGACAACAATTCACCCCTCCACTTT
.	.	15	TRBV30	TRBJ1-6	CAWSVQSSYNSPLHF	TGTGCCTGGAGTGTACAGAGCTCCTATAATTCACCCCTCCACTTT
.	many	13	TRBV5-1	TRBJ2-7	CASSSGGSYEQYF	TGCGCCAGCAGCTCCGGAGGCTCCTACGAGCAGTACTTC
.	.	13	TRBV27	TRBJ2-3	CASRVLSTDTQYF	TGTGCCAGCAGGGTATTAAGCACAGATACGCAGTATTTT
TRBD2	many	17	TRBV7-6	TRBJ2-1	CASSLLLTGTSFDEQFF	TGTGCCAGCAGCTTACTGCTGACCGGGACTAGCTTCGATGAGCAGTTCTTC
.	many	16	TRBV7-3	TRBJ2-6	CASSLSPLSGANVLTF	TGTGCCAGCAGCTTAAGCCCGTTATCTGGGGCCAACGTCCTGACTTTC
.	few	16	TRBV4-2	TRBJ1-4	CASSQPGQTTNEKLFF	TGTGCCAGCAGCCAACCAGGACAAACAACTAATGAAAAACTGTTTTTT
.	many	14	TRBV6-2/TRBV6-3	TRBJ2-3	CASSYSIGSDTQYF	TGTGCCAGCAGTTACTCGATTGGGTCAGATACGCAGTATTTT
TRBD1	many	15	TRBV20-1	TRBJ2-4	CSAASPGQGSNIQYF	TGCAGTGCTGCTTCCCCGGGACAGGGATCCAACATTCAGTACTTC
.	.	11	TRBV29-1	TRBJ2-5	CSVTGQETQYF	TGCAGCGTTACAGGGCAAGAGACCCAGTACTTC
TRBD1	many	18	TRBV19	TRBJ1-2	CASRHPPFRQGANYGYTF	TGTGCCAGTAGACACCCCCCCTTTCGACAGGGGGCTAACTATGGCTACACCTTC
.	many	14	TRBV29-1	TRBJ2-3	CSVGPPGVTDTQYF	TGCAGCGTTGGTCCTCCAGGGGTAACAGATACGCAGTATTTT
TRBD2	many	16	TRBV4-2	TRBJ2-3	CASSQEVSGRGDTQYF	TGTGCCAGCAGCCAAGAAGTGAGCGGGAGAGGAGATACGCAGTATTTT
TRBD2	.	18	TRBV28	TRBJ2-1	CASSFPLSGGTPNNEQFF	TGTGCCAGCAGTTTCCCCCTTAGCGGGGGGACCCCAAACAATGAGCAGTTCTTC
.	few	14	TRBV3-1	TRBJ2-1	CASSQRAWGDEQFF	TGTGCCAGCAGCCAACGCGCGTGGGGGGATGAGCAGTTCTTC
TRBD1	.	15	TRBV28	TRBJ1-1	CASSLQGSMNTEAFF	TGTGCCAGCAGCCTACAGGGGTCTATGAACACTGAAGCTTTCTTT
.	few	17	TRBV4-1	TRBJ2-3	CASSQDLEAGVTDTQYF	TGCGCCAGCAGCCAAGATCTCGAGGCAGGAGTCACAGATACGCAGTATTTT
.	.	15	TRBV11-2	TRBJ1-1	CASSPTWGAIGEAFF	TGTGCCAGCAGCCCTACGTGGGGGGCTATCGGTGAAGCTTTCTTT
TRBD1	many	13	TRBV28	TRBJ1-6	CASDRDSNSPLHF	TGTGCCAGCGACAGGGATAGCAATTCACCCCTCCACTTT
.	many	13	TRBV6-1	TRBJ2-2	CASSRLDTGELFF	TGTGCCAGCAGCCGGCTCGACACCGGGGAGCTGTTTTTT
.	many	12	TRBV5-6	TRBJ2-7	CASSSFAREQYF	TGTGCCAGCAGCAGCTTCGCCCGCGAGCAGTACTTC
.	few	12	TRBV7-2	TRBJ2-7	CASSSQGLQQYF	TGTGCCAGCAGCTCTCAGGGATTACAGCAGTACTTC
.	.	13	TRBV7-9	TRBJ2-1	CASTLLADDEQFF	TGTGCCAGCACCCTACTAGCCGACGATGAGCAGTTCTTC
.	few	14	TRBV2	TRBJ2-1	CASILILVGDEQFF	TGTGCCAGCATCCTTATATTAGTGGGCGATGAGCAGTTCTTC
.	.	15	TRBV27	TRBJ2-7	CASSLAVGSSYEQYF	TGTGCCAGCAGTTTAGCGGTGGGCAGCTCCTACGAGCAGTACTTC
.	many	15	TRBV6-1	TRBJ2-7	CASSVSDRRLYEQYF	TGTGCCAGCAGTGTGTCCGACAGGCGCCTTTACGAGCAGTACTTC
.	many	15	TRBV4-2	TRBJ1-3	CASSQGSVGSGTIYF	TGTGCCAGCAGCCAAGGAAGCGTGGGTTCAGGCACCATATATTTT
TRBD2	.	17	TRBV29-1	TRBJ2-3	CSAPGTSGAPSTDTQYF	TGCAGCGCGCCGGGGACTAGCGGGGCCCCAAGCACAGATACGCAGTATTTT
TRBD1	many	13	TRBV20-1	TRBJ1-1	CSAKGGRDTEAFF	TGCAGTGCTAAAGGGGGCAGGGACACTGAAGCTTTCTTT
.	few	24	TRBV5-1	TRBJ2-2	CASSSRPPSTPSTTGDANTGELFF	TGCGCCAGCAGCTCCCGGCCTCCCTCCACCCCCTCCACGACAGGCGACGCGAACACCGGGGAGCTGTTTTTT
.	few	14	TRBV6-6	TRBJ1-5	CASSYGRPDQPQHF	TGTGCCAGCAGTTACGGGAGGCCGGATCAGCCCCAGCATTTT
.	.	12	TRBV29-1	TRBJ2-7	CSARDTDYEQYF	TGCAGCGCCCGGGACACCGACTACGAGCAGTACTTC
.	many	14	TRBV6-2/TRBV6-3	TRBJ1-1	CASSYHTVPTEAFF	TGTGCCAGCAGTTACCATACAGTTCCCACTGAAGCTTTCTTT
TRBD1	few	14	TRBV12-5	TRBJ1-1	CASGTDQGDTEAFF	TGTGCTAGTGGAACCGATCAGGGGGACACTGAAGCTTTCTTT
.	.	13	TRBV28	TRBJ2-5	CASNGPIGETQYF	TGTGCCAGCAACGGTCCCATCGGGGAGACCCAGTACTTC
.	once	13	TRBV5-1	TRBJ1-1	CASSLWENTEAFF	TGCGCCAGCAGCTTGTGGGAGAACACTGAAGCGTTCTTT
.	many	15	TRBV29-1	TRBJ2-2	CSVEENSWGTGELFF	TGCAGCGTTGAAGAGAACTCATGGGGCACCGGGGAGCTGTTTTTT
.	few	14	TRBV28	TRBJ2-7	CATHNRGVNYEQYF	TGTGCCACCCATAACCGAGGAGTCAACTACGAGCAGTACTTC
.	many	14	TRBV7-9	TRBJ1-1	CASSLLGINTEAFF	TGTGCCAGCAGCTTACTGGGGATCAACACTGAAGCTTTCTTT